Included here is one TCR beta chain sequence, with context. Its antigen is still unknown. This entry comes from a study of shared clonotypes between healthy human individuals. At the level of the study: CD4 naive and memory got three plates each, CD8 naive two, CD8 memory one. Whole-study results and caveats: Estimated richness values were generally larger in naive subsets than in memory subsets.

Each sorted subset replicate got 200 ng genomic DNA, 25,000 to 35,000 genomes. The table came from immunoSEQ multiplex PCR; TCRdb's copy has only in-frame clones and leaves some out. Counted here are millions of clones, 85% to 95% occurring once; the ten biggest clones make up 1.5% to 2%. Trimming shortened V by 3 bases and J by 8 bases, and 16 bases separated the two germline ends. Germline CDR1 is SQVTM and CDR2 is ANQGSEA. The CDR3 length is 13 residues. CD45RO-negative cells were positively selected for CCR7, leaving out terminally differentiated effector memory CD45RA+ cells. The donors were adults (healthy and HIV-negative) with no recent acute infections or vaccinations.

The source is a man in his late teens or twenties in good health. Some clones in this sample may be carry-over from other donors' samples. The chain employs TRBV29-1 and TRBJ1-2; D is unresolved. Sequenced sample: naive CD8+ T cells from PBMCs. The DNA of the CDR3 is TGCAGCGTTGATCGTTCGGCAGGCCCCGGCTACACCTTC. Its translation is CSVDRSAGPGYTF.